These T cell receptor beta chains were read from a single sample in a study of tumor and adjacent non-tumor tissue in lung cancer. Using its own MiXCR run on the multiplex PCR reads, TCRdb lists one record per CDR3 protein. The repertoire holds about 67,000 distinct CDR3 sequences, with under 80% as singletons. Sequenced: distant non-tumor lung tissue. The receptors originated from a man in his fifties or sixties with non-small cell lung cancer. The CDR3 runs from the conserved cysteine through the conserved F or W. A D gene is named only where the DNA matches it firmly. Clone sizes are given selectively: once, few, many, or a class where the clone is expanded.

>TRBV7-8|TRBJ1-5|-|-
TGTGCCAGCAAGGAGTTGAAATGGACAGAAAATCATCCCCGGCATTTT
CASKELKWTENHPRHF
>TRBV5-1|TRBJ2-5|-|TRBD2
TGCGGTAGCAGCTTGGCTAGCGGCAGTCGAGGAGAGACCCACTACTTC
CGSSLASGSRGETHYF
>TRBV7-8|TRBJ1-4|few|-
TGTGCCAGCAGCCCCCCGAGGGGAAGGGCTAATGAAAAACTGTTTTTT
CASSPPRGRANEKLFF
>TRBV7-8|TRBJ2-1|-|-
TGTGCCTGCAGTCCAAGGATAGGGAAAGACGGGAATGAGCAGTTCTTC
CACSPRIGKDGNEQFF
>TRBV29-1|TRBJ1-1|-|TRBD1
TGCAGCGTCACTGACAGGGGGACCGAAGCTTTCTTT
CSVTDRGTEAFF
>TRBV7-3|TRBJ2-3|few|TRBD2
TGTGCCAGCGGCCCGGGACTAGCGGGGAGCACAGATACGCAGTATTTT
CASGPGLAGSTDTQYF
>TRBV25-1|TRBJ2-5|-|-
TGTGACAGCAATGGAGAGGGGGGGAGCTTAGAGACCCAGTACTTC
CDSNGEGGSLETQYF
>TRBV30|TRBJ2-2|-|-
TGTGCCTGGATTCCCCACTCCGGTCTGAACACCGGGGAGCTGTTTTTT
CAWIPHSGLNTGELFF
>TRBV20-1|TRBJ2-1|-|TRBD2
TGCAATGTTAGAGATCGGGCGGGACTAGCCACCAATGAGCAGTTCTTC
CNVRDRAGLATNEQFF
>TRBV4-2|TRBJ2-7|-|-
TGTGCCGACAGCCTAAGGAACGACGCCGTCTCCTACGAGCAGTACTTC
CADSLRNDAVSYEQYF